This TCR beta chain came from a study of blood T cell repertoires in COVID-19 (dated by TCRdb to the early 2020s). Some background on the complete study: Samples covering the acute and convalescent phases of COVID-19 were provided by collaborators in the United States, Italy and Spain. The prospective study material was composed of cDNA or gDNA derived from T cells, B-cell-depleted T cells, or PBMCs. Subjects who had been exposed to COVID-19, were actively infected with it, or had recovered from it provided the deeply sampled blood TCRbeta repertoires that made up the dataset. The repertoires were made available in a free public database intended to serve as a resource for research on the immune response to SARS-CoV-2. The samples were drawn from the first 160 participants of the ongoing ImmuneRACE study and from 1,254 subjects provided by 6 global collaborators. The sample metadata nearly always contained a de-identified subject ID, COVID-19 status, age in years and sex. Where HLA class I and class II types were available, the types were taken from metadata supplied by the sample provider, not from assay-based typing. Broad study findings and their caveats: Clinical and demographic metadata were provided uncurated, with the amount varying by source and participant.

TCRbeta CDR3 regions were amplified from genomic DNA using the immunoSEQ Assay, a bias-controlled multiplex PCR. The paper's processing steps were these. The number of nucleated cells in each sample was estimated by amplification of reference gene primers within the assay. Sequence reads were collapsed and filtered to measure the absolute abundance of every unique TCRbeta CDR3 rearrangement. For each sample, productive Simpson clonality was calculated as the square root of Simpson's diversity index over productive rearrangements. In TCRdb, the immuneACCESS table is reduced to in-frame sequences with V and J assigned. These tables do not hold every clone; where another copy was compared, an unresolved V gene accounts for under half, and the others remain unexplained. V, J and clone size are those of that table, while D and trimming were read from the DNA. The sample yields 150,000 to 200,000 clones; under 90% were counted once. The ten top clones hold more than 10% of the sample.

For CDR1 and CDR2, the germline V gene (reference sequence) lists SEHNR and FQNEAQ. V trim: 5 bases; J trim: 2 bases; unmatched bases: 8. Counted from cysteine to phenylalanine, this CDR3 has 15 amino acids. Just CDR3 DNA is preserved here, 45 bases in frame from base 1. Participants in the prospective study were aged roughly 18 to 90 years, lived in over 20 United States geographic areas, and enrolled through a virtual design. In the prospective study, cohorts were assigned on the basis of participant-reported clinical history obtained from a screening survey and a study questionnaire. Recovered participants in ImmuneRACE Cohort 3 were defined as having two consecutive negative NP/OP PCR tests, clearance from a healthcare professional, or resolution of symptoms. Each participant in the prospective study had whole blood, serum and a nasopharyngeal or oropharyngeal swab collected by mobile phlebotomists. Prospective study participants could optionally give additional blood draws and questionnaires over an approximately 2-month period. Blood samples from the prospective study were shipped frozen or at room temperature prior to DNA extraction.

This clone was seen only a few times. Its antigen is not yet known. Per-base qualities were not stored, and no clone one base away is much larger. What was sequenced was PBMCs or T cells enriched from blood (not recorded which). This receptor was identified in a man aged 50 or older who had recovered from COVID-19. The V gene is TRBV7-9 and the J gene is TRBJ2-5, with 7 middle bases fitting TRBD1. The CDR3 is CASSPDRRIQETQYF. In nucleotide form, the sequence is TGTGCCAGCAGCCCGGACAGGAGGATTCAAGAGACCCAGTACTTC.